This TCR beta chain appears in the sequencing data of a study of cytomegalovirus exposure and HLA in healthy donors (dated by TCRdb to about 2017). Regarding the complete study: According to an earlier analysis of 550 to 700 of the donors, about 179 million T cells yielded 95 million to 140 million unique TCR beta sequences and approximately 280 Gb of sequence data. An early release covering about 600 HLA-typed donors comprised about 300 gigabases of sequencing data and approximately 80 million unique TCR sequences. The genetic ancestry cluster associated with self-reported Caucasian donors included 65% to 90% of the roughly 400 genotyped donors. The study aimed to test whether cataloging public T cell receptors could reveal signatures of past pathogen exposure. The study used immunosequencing to profile the T cell repertoires of about 670 subjects and linked those repertoires to cytomegalovirus serostatus. In addition to the first cohort of roughly 700 subjects, a separate validation cohort of over 90 different subjects was used. To predict cytomegalovirus infection status, the study combined high-throughput TCR immunosequencing, statistical association of individual TCRs with disease status, and machine learning. To study patterns of TCR occurrence, a later analysis re-analyzed previously published TCR beta repertoires from several hundred donors and added high-resolution HLA genotyping. In the later analysis, no new phenotypic data were used to find candidate immune exposures; instead, reliance was placed on TCR beta sequences and their occurrence across donors. An earlier analysis of 500 to 650 of the donors applied high-throughput TCR beta sequencing to assess whether each TCR beta V gene segment acted as functional or pseudogenic. Donor age, sex, ethnicity and CMV serostatus were collected together with the repertoire data. A later genetic analysis took genome-wide SNP genotypes for about three fifths of the roughly 670 donors and used that subset as a discovery cohort. All discovery cohort repertoires had been generated using a single sequencing platform. HLA typing included class I and class II loci at four-digit resolution. The number of typed donors differed by locus: roughly 629-640 for A, B, C, DRB1 and DQB1; 522 for DQA1; 600 to 610 for DPA1; and some 450 for DPB1. Because of strong linkage in the cohort, four or five DR-DQ haplotypes were treated as single units for association and clustering. Among a few hundred genotyped donors of the cohort, an average of roughly 240,000 unique TCR beta nucleotide sequences were sequenced per donor, roughly a sixth of them non-productive.

The germline V gene (reference sequence) yields SEHNR for CDR1 and FQNEAQ for CDR2. The CDR3 measures 15 amino acids from cysteine to phenylalanine. The entry retains the CDR3 DNA only, 45 bases that are in frame from base 1. Overall results and qualifications from the work: Several of the top co-occurrence clusters appeared to be linked to parvovirus B19, influenza, CMV and Epstein-Barr virus, according to a later analysis. A few of the identified cytomegalovirus-associated TCR beta chains were confirmed in vitro to be specific for cytomegalovirus antigens. This cohort had only TCR beta chains sequenced, and the lack of alpha or paired-chain data limited which features could be detected. The classifier was reported to diagnose cytomegalovirus status with high specificity and sensitivity in both the original and validation cohorts. A later analysis found that HLA-associated TCR beta chains were more clonally expanded and had lower generation probabilities than equally common non-associated chains. The authors suggested that the approach could potentially be extended to other disease states and immunological phenotypes. The earlier analysis of 587 of the donors excluded over 15 rarely observed V segments, including chromosome 9 orphons, because counts were too low. Because HLA typing was unavailable for some donors at each locus, only the typed subset was used in association tests. A later genetic analysis associated a missense DCLRE1C variant with V-gene and J-gene trimming of TCR beta chains, and an independent cohort replicated the association. In an earlier analysis of some 540 of the donors, most TCR beta V segments appeared in productive rearrangements about 87% or about 30% of the time, broadly matching IMGT annotations. A group of highly shared sequence variants was considered likely to be a technical artifact of the sequencing pipeline. A later analysis found that most CMV-associated TCR beta chains appeared HLA-restricted, with HLA associations seemingly driven largely by CMV exposure. The 87-base-pair reads could not distinguish some IMGT-functional V segments, including TRBV6-2 and TRBV6-3, so those segments were excluded. In a later analysis, TCR association rates were found to vary across HLA loci, with the most associated TCRs seen for DRB1 alleles and the fewest for HLA-C alleles. Across donors, most TCR sequences were observed very rarely, whereas some public TCRs were present in many individuals. Assigning TCR associations to individual alleles was difficult when HLA alleles, especially DR and DQ, strongly co-occurred. Roughly uniform sequencing depth across donors was assumed in presence/absence analyses, although this assumption may not hold. According to a later genetic analysis, donors in an Asian-associated ancestry cluster had fewer N-insertions in productive TCRs than the approximately 700-donor mean. A further reported finding was that TCR beta sequences accurately predicted the HLA-A and HLA-B alleles for most subjects in the first cohort. Correlated functional status among segregating V segments might reflect linkage disequilibrium, but an unknown experimental factor could not be ruled out. A total of fewer than 200 TCR beta chains were listed by the study as associated with cytomegalovirus. Specific HLA alleles were associated with about 17,000 TCR beta sequences at a false discovery rate of 0.05 in a later analysis. CMV serostatus was the only immune exposure information available for the cohort.

Regarding this clone: What this receptor recognizes is not known. An end of the junction does not agree with germline; a read error may underlie this.

The cohort was made up of approximately 670 healthy bone marrow donors. At the time of sampling, every cohort member was nominally healthy, though immune exposures that went unrecorded were likely present. The donor was CMV seronegative and belonged to the group of over 300 seronegative cohort members. Every donor gave a peripheral blood sample, and the peripheral blood mononuclear cells from that sample were used for TCR beta sequencing. The Qiagen DNeasy Blood Extraction Kit was used to extract genomic DNA from the blood cell samples. The protocol used for the library was the immunoSEQ multiplex PCR assay. For the multiplex PCR, a mixture combining 60 forward primers for TCR Vbeta segments and 13 reverse primers for TCR Jbeta segments was used. The CDR3 region of rearranged TCR beta genes was amplified from genomic DNA by a multiplex PCR assay. Amplified TCR beta libraries were sequenced as 87-base-pair reads on the Illumina HiSeq System. In the paper's pipeline: Across the 500 to 700 repertoires, a later analysis counted 80 million or so unique TCR beta chains, 8.5 million to 12 million of which were shared by at least two donors. Raw reads were error-corrected and collapsed into unique sequences with a nearest-neighbor algorithm that merged closely related sequences to remove PCR and sequencing errors. Alignment of CDR3 sequences to IMGT reference sequences was used to assign V, D and J gene segments. For a sequence to be retained, a match of at least six nucleotides to both a V gene segment and a J gene segment was required. Rearrangements were classified as productive when the CDR3 lacked stop codons and remained in frame with V and J, and all other rearrangements were classified as non-productive. Following IMGT convention, CDR3 was defined as the stretch from the second conserved V-encoded cysteine up to the conserved J-encoded phenylalanine. In an earlier analysis of more than 550 of the donors, sequences lacking an unambiguous match to a single V gene segment were excluded. In an earlier analysis of approximately 590 of the donors, a V segment was called functional when productive rearrangements were above 56.7%, and segregating when the standard deviation between donors exceeded 5%. To diagnose cytomegalovirus status from the catalog of TCR beta chain sequences, a statistical classification framework was built. In a later analysis, V and J genes were assigned by comparing TCR nucleotide sequences against IMGT/GENE-DB human TR gene sequences. In a later analysis, CDR3 sequences and most-parsimonious VDJ recombination scenarios were assigned using the TCRdist pipeline. A later analysis defined each TCR beta chain by its CDR3 amino acid sequence plus V-gene family, and excluded reads lacking a unique V-gene family. A later analysis removed 592 highly shared, low-generation-probability nucleotide sequences to deal with suspected cross-contamination and a sequencing artifact. In a later analysis, a clonal expansion index for each public chain was calculated from normalized within-repertoire ranks of inferred template counts. Generation probabilities in a later analysis came from a VDJ recombination model fitted to out-of-frame rearrangements, and those results were checked against IGoR. A later analysis scored TCR-TCR, TCR-HLA and TCR-CMV co-occurrence with hypergeometric tests, applying a repertoire-size bias correction to TCR pairs. To estimate false discovery rates, a later analysis permuted the HLA or CMV assignments 20 times. In a later analysis, co-occurring TCRs were grouped using DBSCAN, with TCRdist sequence similarity added in when clustering inside HLA-allele-positive subsets. Repertoires with fewer than 30,000 or more than 120,000 public chains, plus five repertoires with anomalous nucleotide sharing, were excluded from co-occurrence clustering. TCRdb obtained this table from immuneACCESS and retained in-frame rearrangements with V and J assigned. These tables miss some clones; where compared with another copy, unresolved V genes account for less than half of the shortfall, and the remainder is unexplained. The V and J calls and clone size were taken over from that table, and D and trimming were inferred from the DNA. The sample contains some 120,000 clones, around 86% of them found a single time. The ten largest make up about 3.8% of the sample.

This receptor chain uses TRBV7-9 and TRBJ2-7, with no confident D gene call. The sample taken for sequencing was PBMCs. The TCR originated in a woman aged 25-40 years in good health and CMV-seronegative. This receptor carries the CDR3 CSSSADLTGTYEQYF. The bases read TGTTCCAGCAGTGCAGACTTGACGGGTACCTACGAGCAGTACTTC.